This TCR beta chain was captured in a study of T-cell reconstitution after alpha-beta-depleted transplantation in children. The study, taken as a whole, reports: Newly generated T cells supplied most T-cell counts and diversity one year post-transplant. Several hundred graft clones that had expanded were reportedly the source of alpha-beta T cells about two months after transplant.

Unique molecular identifiers were incorporated when the TCRbeta library was constructed. TCRdb re-analysed the PCR reads in MiXCR, keeping a single row per CDR3 protein. The table shows 150,000 to 200,000 distinct CDR3 sequences, with 11% occurring only once. This clonotype came up many times. Antigen unknown. The starting material was PBMCs, obtained before TCRalphabeta/CD19-depleted stem cell transplant. This receptor was obtained from a boy younger than 10 with acute myeloid leukemia, due to receive a stem cell transplant.

CDR3 protein: CSVVPGIGETQYF. The CDR3 DNA reads TGCAGCGTTGTCCCAGGGATTGGGGAGACCCAGTACTTC. The chain recombines TRBV29-1 with TRBJ2-5; D might be TRBD1 (5 bases). CDR1 and CDR2 from the germline V gene are SQVTM and ANQGSEA. The CDR3 consists of 13 residues. Trimming shortened V by 4 bases and J by 5 bases, and 14 bases separated the two germline ends. The full variable domain, completed using reference TRBV29-1 and TRBJ2-5, is SAVISQKPSRDICQRGTSLTIQCQVDSQVTMMFWYRQQPGQSLTLIATANQGSEATYESGFVIDKFPISRPNLTFSTLTVSNMSPEDSSIYLCSVVPGIGETQYFGPGTRLLVL.